This T cell receptor beta chain was recorded in a study of T cell responses to AZD1222 COVID-19 vaccine. Whole-study context: Investigators merged groups given second doses at roughly 4 or roughly 12 weeks. Whole-study findings and limits: Every sample of the repertoires postdated the peak T cell response. Females outnumbered males among donors, who were mostly white British; clonal diversity was possibly underestimated. As reported, nearly half of all spike-specific TCRs target variant regions that are unmutated.

As to this clone: Its cognate antigen is unknown.

Only in-frame clones appear in the TCRdb table, and some are missing; sequencing was by immunoSEQ multiplex PCR. The sample lists some 130,000 clones, around 90% seen once, with about 1.5% in the top ten. J gave up 7 bases and V 8 bases, and 5 bases lay outside the gene matches. The CDR3 sequence is 11 residues long. The V gene's germline CDR1 is MDHEN and CDR2 SYDVKM. This sequence joins TRBV28 and TRBJ2-7; the match to TRBD2 covers 7 bases. The specimen was peripheral blood, collected on day 0 of AZD1222 vaccination. This TCR derives from an adult in good health. DNA for the CDR3: TGTGCCAGCGGGGGGGTCCGAGAGCAGTACTTC. Its protein product is CASGGVREQYF.